This TCR beta chain was recorded in a study of regulatory T cells in long-lasting Graves disease. General study points: Favored usage of TRBV28, TRBJ1-2 and TRBJ2-5 was recorded in persistent disease.

As concerns this clonotype: Its antigen is not known.

TCR beta libraries were built with iRepertoire HTBI primers and Arm-PCR of CDR3 regions. TCRdb reprocessed the multiplex PCR reads with MiXCR, giving one entry per CDR3 protein. The sample has approximately 500,000 distinct CDR3 sequences; about a fifth are singletons. The CDR3 contains 14 residues. V lost 5 bases and J lost 2, with 10 bases in between. Per germline, CDR1 MDHEN and CDR2 SYDVKM. The time point denotes: persistent/refractory GD, antithyroid drugs over 5 years with positive TRAb. TCR sequences were obtained from RNA taken from PBMCs. The sequencing here drew on peripheral blood mononuclear cells (PBMCs), taken when the disease was refractory, from a patient treated with antithyroid drugs. This TCR came from a female donor with Graves disease. This sequence joins TRBV28 and TRBJ2-1, with D possibly TRBD1 on 5 matching bases. The CDR3: CASSGAGTYNEQFF. CDR3 sequence (DNA): TGTGCCAGCAGTGGGGCAGGGACCTACAATGAGCAGTTCTTC.